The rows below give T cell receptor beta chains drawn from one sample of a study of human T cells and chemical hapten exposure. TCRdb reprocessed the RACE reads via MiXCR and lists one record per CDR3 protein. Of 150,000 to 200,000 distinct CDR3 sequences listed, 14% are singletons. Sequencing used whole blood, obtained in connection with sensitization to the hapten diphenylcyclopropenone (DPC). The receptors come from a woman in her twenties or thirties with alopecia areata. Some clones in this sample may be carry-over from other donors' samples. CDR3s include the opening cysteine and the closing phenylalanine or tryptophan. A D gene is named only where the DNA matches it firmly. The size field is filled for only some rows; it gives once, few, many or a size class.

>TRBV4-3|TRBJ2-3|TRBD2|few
TGCGCCAGCAGCCAAGATTACACCGGGACTAGCGGGGGACATCTTAGCACAGATACGCAGTATTTT
CASSQDYTGTSGGHLSTDTQYF
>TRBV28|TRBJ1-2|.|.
TGTGCCAGCAGGGTAAAAGACAGGTCGGGGGATGGCTACACCTTC
CASRVKDRSGDGYTF
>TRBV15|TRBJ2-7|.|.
TGTGCCACCCAAGGGAGGTACGAGCAGTACTTC
CATQGRYEQYF
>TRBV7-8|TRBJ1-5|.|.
TGTGCCAGCACCCCCGGACGAGTTTCGGGTAATCAGCCCCAGCATTTT
CASTPGRVSGNQPQHF
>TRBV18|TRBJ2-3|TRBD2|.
TGTGCCAGCTCACCAAGCCTAGCGGCTAGCACAGATACGCAGTATTTT
CASSPSLAASTDTQYF
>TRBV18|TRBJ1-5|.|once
TGTGCCAGCTCACCACAACAGGGAGCCCATCAGCCCCAGCATTTT
CASSPQQGAHQPQHF
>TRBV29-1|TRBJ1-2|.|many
TGCAGCGTTGACCGGGCCCTCAACTCCGGTAACTATGGCTACACCTTC
CSVDRALNSGNYGYTF
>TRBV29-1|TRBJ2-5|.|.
TGCAGCGTTGTGTCCTCCGAAGAGACCCAGTACTTC
CSVVSSEETQYF
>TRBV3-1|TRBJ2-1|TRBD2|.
TGTGCCAGCAGCCAAGATCCCCCGGGACTAGTGGCTGGTGAGCAGTTCTTC
CASSQDPPGLVAGEQFF
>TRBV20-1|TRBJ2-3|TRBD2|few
TGCAGTGCTGGACTAGCGGGCACAGATACGCAGTATTTT
CSAGLAGTDTQYF
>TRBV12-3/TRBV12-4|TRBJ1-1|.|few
TGTGCCAGCAGTCCCCCGGCGGGGGGGCCTGAAGCTTTCTTT
CASSPPAGGPEAFF
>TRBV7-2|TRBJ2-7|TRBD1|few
TGTGCCAGCAGCTCCCACCCCAGCATTGGGACAGCCTCCTACGAGCAGTACTTC
CASSSHPSIGTASYEQYF
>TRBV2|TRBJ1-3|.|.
TGTGCCAGCAGTGAACAAACAGGGAGCTTCTCTGGAAACACCATATATTTT
CASSEQTGSFSGNTIYF
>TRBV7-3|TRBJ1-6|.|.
TGTGCCAGCAGCTTAAACGGGAATTCACCCCTCCACTTT
CASSLNGNSPLHF
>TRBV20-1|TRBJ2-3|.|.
TGCAGTGCTACCTATCATAGGGAGGATACGCAGTATTTT
CSATYHREDTQYF
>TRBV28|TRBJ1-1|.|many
TGTGCCACCGACGGAACGGGACACTTGAACACTGAAGCTTTCTTT
CATDGTGHLNTEAFF
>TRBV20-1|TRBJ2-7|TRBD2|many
TGCAGTGCTAGAGGTAGCGGGGGTGGCTCCTACGAGCAGTACTTC
CSARGSGGGSYEQYF
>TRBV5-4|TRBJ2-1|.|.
TGTGCCAGCAGCTTACTAGACCTTGAGCAGTTCTTC
CASSLLDLEQFF
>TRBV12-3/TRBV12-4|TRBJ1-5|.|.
TGTGCCAGCAGTTTAGGGGGCCTTGGCGGCCCGGGTCAGCCCCAGCATTTT
CASSLGGLGGPGQPQHF
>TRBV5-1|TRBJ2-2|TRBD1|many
TGCGCCAGCAGCTTGGGGACAGGTCCCCAAGGCGGGGAGCTGTTTTTT
CASSLGTGPQGGELFF
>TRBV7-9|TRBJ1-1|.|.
TGTGCCAGCAGCCTCCGAGGTCAGTTTTCGGCACCGGAGATGAACACTGAAGCTTTCTTT
CASSLRGQFSAPEMNTEAFF
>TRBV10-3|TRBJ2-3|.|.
TGTGCCATTTCGGGCGCAGATACGCAGTATTTT
CAISGADTQYF
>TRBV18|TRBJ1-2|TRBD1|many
TGTGCCAGCTCACCGGACAGGGACTATGGCTACACCTTC
CASSPDRDYGYTF
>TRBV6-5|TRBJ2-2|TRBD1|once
TGTGCCAGCAGGCCTTTACAGGGGCTTGCGAACACCGGGGAGCTGTTTTTT
CASRPLQGLANTGELFF
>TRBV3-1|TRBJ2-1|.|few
TGTGCCAGCAGCCAAAGAGGGGAGCAGTTCTTC
CASSQRGEQFF
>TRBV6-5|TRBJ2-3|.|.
TGTGCCAGCAGAACCGGAGGTCGGGCAGATACGCAGTATTTT
CASRTGGRADTQYF
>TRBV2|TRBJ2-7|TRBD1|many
TGTGCCAGCAGTGAAGTCCCGGGACAGATGTCCTACGAGCAGTACTTC
CASSEVPGQMSYEQYF